The T cell receptor (beta chain) under discussion was sequenced for a study of human T cells and chemical hapten exposure. The J segment lost 4 bases and the V segment lost 4 bases, leaving 7 bases of the junction unmatched. Germline CDR1 is SGHKS and CDR2 is YYEKEE (reference sequence). The CDR3 length is 14 residues. Single cDNA molecules in the library carried unique molecular identifiers attached during preparation. From the RACE reads, TCRdb called clonotypes with MiXCR, one entry per CDR3 protein. Found here are over 85,000 distinct CDR3 sequences, about 10% of them singletons; the top ten hold roughly 3.1%. This clonotype was found many times. The time point is: healthy volunteer bleed at 2 weeks. Whole blood, unfractionated, served as the material for total RNA extraction.

The specimen was whole blood. V and J are TRBV5-5 and TRBJ2-5; 7 bases map to TRBD1. The sequence came from a female donor in good health. Some clones in this sample may be carry-over from other donors' samples. The CDR3 DNA reads as TGTGCCAGCAGCGTGACAGGGTCCAGAGAGACCCAGTACTTC. Translating gives CASSVTGSRETQYF.